Listed here are 29 T cell receptor beta chains from one sample, sequenced in a study of blood T cell repertoires in COVID-19. Clones were read by immunoSEQ multiplex PCR, and TCRdb kept only the in-frame ones, dropping some. The table records around 400,000 clones, approximately 91% of them present only once. The sample consisted of PBMCs or T cells enriched from blood (not recorded which). The receptors derive from a woman aged 18-29 years who had been exposed to COVID-19.

DNA of the CDR3: TGTGCCAGCAGCGTAGAGATCCGGGAGACCCAGTACTTC. This gives the protein CASSVEIRETQYF. J is TRBJ2-5 and V is TRBV9; no firm D call. Trimming left V 0 bases short and J 5 bases short, with 8 bases between. This CDR3 comprises 13 residues. Germline values: CDR1 SGDLS, CDR2 YYNGEE.

The V gene is TRBV6-5, the J gene TRBJ1-5; 9 nucleotides line up with TRBD1. With 6 bases clipped from V and 6 bases from J, the junction kept 9 bases outside the gene matches. Germline CDR1 is MNHEY and CDR2 is SVGAGI. CDR3 size: 15 residues. The CDR3 DNA reads as TGTGCCAGCAGCCGTACAGGGGGCGCAGGTCAGCCCCAGCATTTT. It yields the protein CASSRTGGAGQPQHF.

CDR3 DNA sequence: TGTGCCAGCAGGGACAGGGGGGAAAGCTCCTACGAGCAGTACTTC. It yields the protein CASRDRGESSYEQYF. The chain carries TRBV28 and TRBJ2-7, with 10 bases that match TRBD1. This CDR3 is 15 amino acids long. CDR1 and CDR2 (germline): MDHEN, SYDVKM. J gave up 0 bases and V 6 bases, and 5 bases lay outside the gene matches.

This chain links TRBV28 with TRBJ2-7; 7 positions agree with TRBD1. The germline gives CDR1 MDHEN, CDR2 SYDVKM. The V and J ends lost 4 bases and 6 bases, in that order; junction bases with no gene match: 15. The CDR3 has 16 amino acids. The CDR3 nucleotides are TGTGCCAGCAGTTCCCCGGGATTTTTAAAGGGGGCCGAGCAGTACTTC. It encodes CASSSPGFLKGAEQYF.

The rearrangement links TRBV5-4 to TRBJ2-2; D is unresolved. The CDR3 covers 16 residues. Germline CDR1 is SGHNT and CDR2 is YYREEE (reference sequence). Trimming took 3 bases from V and 0 from J, leaving 12 bases between them. The DNA for the CDR3 is TGTGCCAGCAGCTCCCACCACAGAACGAACACCGGGGAGCTGTTTTTT. It codes for CASSSHHRTNTGELFF.

The chain combines TRBV28 with TRBJ2-3, with TRBD2 matching over 8 bases. CDR1 and CDR2 (germline): MDHEN, SYDVKM. This CDR3 region has 14 residues. V lost 3 bases to trimming and J lost 2 bases; unmatched junction nucleotides: 1. CDR3 DNA: TGTGCCAGCAGTTTTAGCGGGACCACAGATACGCAGTATTTT. Amino acids: CASSFSGTTDTQYF.

This clone was counted only a few times. V usage is TRBV25-1 and J usage is TRBJ2-2; TRBD1 matches 11 bases. Germline lookup yields CDR1 MGHDK and CDR2 SYGVNS. V shed 6 bases, J shed 5 bases, and the junction held 14 bases outside the gene matches. The CDR3 spans 18 residues. The CDR3, as DNA: TGTGCCAGCAGCGATAGGAAGGACAGGGGGCGATGGACCGGGGAGCTGTTTTTT. Its protein is CASSDRKDRGRWTGELFF.

CDR3 DNA sequence: TGTGCCAGCAGTGGCTTTAGTAGCTCCTATAATTCACCCCTCCACTTT. As protein: CASSGFSSSYNSPLHF. The J gene is TRBJ1-6, the V gene TRBV2; D is ambiguous. This CDR3 comprises 16 residues. The V gene's germline CDR1 is SNHLY and CDR2 FYNNEI. V dropped 4 bases and J dropped 0 bases, with 10 bases sitting between them. Full variable domain (outside the CDR3, taken from reference TRBV2 and TRBJ1-6): EPEVTQTPSHQVTQMGQEVILRCVPISNHLYFYWYRQILGQKVEFLVSFYNNEISEKSEIFDDQFSVERPDGSNFTLKIRSTKLEDSAMYFCASSGFSSSYNSPLHFGNGTRLTVT.

The V and J genes are TRBV2 and TRBJ2-7, with 9 bases aligning to TRBD2. The CDR3 covers 13 residues. J was trimmed by 2 bases and V by 6 bases; bases with no gene match: 2. CDR1 is SNHLY, CDR2 FYNNEI, per germline. The CDR3 nucleotides are TGTGCCAGCAGGACTAGCGGTGCCTACGAGCAGTACTTC. Translation: CASRTSGAYEQYF.

This clone has just a few counts. The chain links TRBV11-2 to TRBJ1-6; 11 nucleotides match TRBD1. The V segment lost 4 bases and the J segment 10 bases; nucleotides outside the gene matches: 6. Germline assignment: CDR1 SGHAT and CDR2 FQNNGV. The CDR3 spans 15 residues. The CDR3 DNA follows: TGTGCCAGCAGCTCCACCGGGACAGGGGGATCACCCCTCCACTTT. Translating it yields CASSSTGTGGSPLHF.

V is TRBV5-4 and J is TRBJ2-1, with 11 bases that match TRBD2. J gave up 7 bases and V 4 bases, and 7 bases lay outside the gene matches. This CDR3 region has 15 residues. CDR1 SGHNT and CDR2 YYREEE come from the germline V gene (reference sequence). The CDR3 region has the DNA TGTGCCAGCAGCACATTAGCGGGAGGGGAGAATGAGCAGTTCTTC. Its protein product is CASSTLAGGENEQFF.

The genes are TRBV2 and TRBJ2-2, with 8 bases identical to TRBD2. Trimming took 8 bases from V and 3 from J; bases not matched to a gene: 8. The CDR3 runs 15 residues. In germline, CDR1 is SNHLY, CDR2 FYNNEI. CDR3: CASGGLDLYTGELFF. The CDR3 nucleotides are TGTGCCAGCGGGGGACTAGACTTATACACCGGGGAGCTGTTTTTT.

The chain couples TRBV7-2 to TRBJ1-4; 8 bases fit TRBD1. Germline loops: CDR1 SGHTA, CDR2 FQGNSA. V was pared by 6 bases and J by 4 bases, with 4 bases of the junction left unmatched. The CDR3 is 14 residues long. CDR3 DNA sequence: TGTGCCAGCAGGGGACAGGCCTATAATGAAAAACTGTTTTTT. Translation gives CASRGQAYNEKLFF.

The chain is built from TRBV15 and TRBJ2-2; no definite D call. CDR1 and CDR2 (germline): LNHNV, YYDKDF (reference sequence). V dropped 5 bases and J dropped 8 bases, with 15 bases sitting between them. The CDR3 runs to 14 residues. The CDR3 region is CATSGRQGEGELFF. The CDR3 coding sequence is TGTGCCACCAGCGGTCGTCAAGGAGAAGGGGAGCTGTTTTTT.

This sequence joins TRBV6-5 and TRBJ2-7; 11 nucleotides align to TRBD1. Trimming at V came to 7 bases and at J to 0 bases, leaving 2 bases not matched to a gene. CDR1 is MNHEY and CDR2 is SVGAGI in the germline V gene. The CDR3 covers 14 residues. CDR3 residues: CASKGTGGSYEQYF. The CDR3 DNA reads as TGTGCCAGCAAGGGGACAGGGGGCTCCTACGAGCAGTACTTC.

J is TRBJ2-5 and V is TRBV7-6; D unclear. The CDR3 runs to 14 residues. V dropped 2 bases and J dropped 1 base, with 8 bases sitting between them. Germline CDR1 and CDR2: SGHVS and FNYEAQ. CDR3 amino acids: CASSLTGGQETQYF. The CDR3 nucleotides read TGTGCCAGCAGCTTAACCGGCGGCCAAGAGACCCAGTACTTC.

This chain joins TRBV6-6 and TRBJ2-1; 11 bases are shared with TRBD2. The CDR3 has 16 amino acids. J gave up 9 bases and V 5 bases, and 12 bases lay outside the gene matches. Per the germline V gene, CDR1 is MNHNY and CDR2 is SVGAGI (reference sequence). Here the CDR3 DNA reads TGTGCCAGCAGTAGAGCCGGGACTAGCGGTACCCGTGAGCAGTTCTTC. Translated, it gives CASSRAGTSGTREQFF.

This clone was detected only once. The genes are TRBV4-2 and TRBJ2-2, with D unresolved. Germline values: CDR1 LGHNA, CDR2 YNFKEQ. The CDR3 loop spans 19 amino acids. V gave up 0 bases and J gave up 6 bases, with 23 bases separating them. For the CDR3, the DNA is TGTGCCAGCAGCCAAGAAAAAGGCGGATTTGGGTTTATCGCCGGGGAGCTGTTTTTT. Amino acids: CASSQEKGGFGFIAGELFF.

Here the CDR3 reads CAISESGDYQETQYF. The CDR3 coding sequence is TGTGCCATCAGTGAGTCGGGGGACTACCAAGAGACCCAGTACTTC. The V call is TRBV10-3, the J call TRBJ2-5; TRBD2 might be the D (6 bases). Between the trimmed V and J ends, which lost 0 bases and 0 bases, there was a span of 8 bases. Germline V gene lookup returns CDR1 ENHRY and CDR2 SYGVKD. The CDR3 consists of 15 residues.

The genes are TRBV14 and TRBJ2-7, with TRBD2 matching 9 bases. Germline assignment: CDR1 SGHDN and CDR2 FVKESK. J lost 6 bases, V lost 5 bases, and 20 bases had no gene match. The CDR3 length is 18 residues. The CDR3 DNA is TGTGCCAGCAGCAGGGGGTCTAGCGGGAACGCCCTTCCTCGCGAGCAGTACTTC. Translating it yields CASSRGSSGNALPREQYF.

The chain employs TRBV7-9 and TRBJ1-6; TRBD1 is a possible D gene (6 bases). V was shortened by 1 base and J by 5 bases, with 9 bases between the two germline ends. This CDR3 is 15 amino acids long. The germline V gene encodes CDR1 SEHNR and CDR2 FQNEAQ (reference sequence). The CDR3 reads CASSLGTADNSPLHF. The CDR3 region has the DNA TGTGCCAGCAGCTTAGGGACAGCTGATAATTCACCCCTCCACTTT.

The rearrangement uses TRBV5-1 and TRBJ2-1, with 7 nucleotides matching TRBD1. The CDR3 loop spans 18 amino acids. V shed 3 bases and J 7 bases; nucleotides not matched to a gene: 19. Germline values: CDR1 SGHRS, CDR2 YFSETQ. DNA of the CDR3: TGCGCCAGCAGCTACGGACAGGACAGGTTTGTGGCTACGAATGAGCAGTTCTTC. It specifies CASSYGQDRFVATNEQFF.

Regarding this clone: The sample contains more than one DNA sequence encoding this CDR3. The rearrangement joins TRBV19 to TRBJ1-5, with TRBD1 as a possible D gene (6 bases). V shed 3 bases and J shed 4 bases, with 10 bases lying between them. Germline values: CDR1 LNHDA, CDR2 SQIVND (reference sequence). The CDR3 consists of 14 residues. Here the CDR3 reads CASSIGGANQPQHF. The CDR3 DNA follows: TGTGCCAGTAGTATTGGGGGGGCGAATCAGCCCCAGCATTTT.

The rearrangement uses TRBV19 and TRBJ1-2; D possibly corresponds to TRBD1 (5 bases). V gave up 7 bases and J gave up 0 bases, with 12 bases separating them. The germline gives CDR1 LNHDA, CDR2 SQIVND (reference sequence). This CDR3 has 14 amino acids. DNA of the CDR3: TGTGCCAGTAATCCAGGGCCCACTAACTATGGCTACACCTTC. Protein product: CASNPGPTNYGYTF.

The rearrangement joins TRBV5-5 to TRBJ2-7, with 9 positions matching TRBD1. J lost 2 bases, V lost 0 bases, and 3 bases had no gene match. CDR3 length: 15 amino acids. The germline gives CDR1 SGHKS, CDR2 YYEKEE (reference sequence). The CDR3 DNA reads as TGTGCCAGCAGCTTGGGTGGACAGGGGCCCTACGAGCAGTACTTC. This translates into CASSLGGQGPYEQYF.

The rearrangement joins TRBV7-3 to TRBJ2-2; 9 positions match TRBD2. Germline V CDR1 and CDR2: SGHTA, FQGTGA. The V and J ends lost 6 bases and 1 base, in that order; junction bases with no gene match: 9. The CDR3 sequence is 17 residues long. The CDR3 region is CASSYTGLAWNTGELFF. DNA of the CDR3: TGTGCCAGCAGTTATACCGGACTAGCGTGGAACACCGGGGAGCTGTTTTTT.

This clone was recorded only once. This rearrangement joins TRBV11-3 to TRBJ1-5, with 7 nucleotides matching TRBD1. V gave up 5 bases and J gave up 0 bases; unmatched junction bases: 7. Germline lookup yields CDR1 SGHNT and CDR2 YENEEA. The CDR3 runs to 16 residues. The CDR3 region is CASSPRDSDSNQPQHF. CDR3 in DNA: TGTGCCAGCAGCCCCCGGGACAGCGATAGCAATCAGCCCCAGCATTTT.

The J gene is TRBJ2-7, the V gene TRBV4-1, with 8 bases fitting TRBD2. Germline-derived CDR1 and CDR2 are MGHRA and YSYEKL. The V gene end was trimmed by 5 bases and the J gene end by 0 bases; junction bases not matched to a gene: 6. The CDR3 is made up of 15 amino acids. The CDR3 region is CASSATSANSYEQYF. CDR3 coding DNA: TGCGCCAGCAGCGCGACTAGCGCAAACTCCTACGAGCAGTACTTC.

The V and J genes are TRBV3-1 (or the pseudogene TRBV3-2) and TRBJ1-1; possibly TRBD1 for D (6 bases). This CDR3 has 13 residues. The germline gives CDR1 LGHDT, CDR2 YNNKEL (reference sequence). V was pared by 1 base and J by 10 bases, with 13 bases between. CDR3 bases: TGTGCCAGCAGCCAAGTGAGTGCAGGGGCAGCTTTCTTT. Its translation is CASSQVSAGAAFF.